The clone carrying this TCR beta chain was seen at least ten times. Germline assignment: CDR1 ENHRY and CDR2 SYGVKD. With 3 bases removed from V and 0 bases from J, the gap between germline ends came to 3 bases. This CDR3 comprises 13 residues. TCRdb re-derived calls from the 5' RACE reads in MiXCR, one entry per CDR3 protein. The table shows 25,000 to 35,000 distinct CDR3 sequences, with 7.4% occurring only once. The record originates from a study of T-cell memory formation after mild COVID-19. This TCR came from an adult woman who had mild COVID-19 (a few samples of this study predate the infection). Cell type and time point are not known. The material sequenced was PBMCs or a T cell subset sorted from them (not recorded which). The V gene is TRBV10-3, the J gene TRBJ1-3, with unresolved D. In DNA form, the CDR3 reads TGTGCCATCAGTGACTCCTCTGGAAACACCATATATTTT. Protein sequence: CAISDSSGNTIYF.